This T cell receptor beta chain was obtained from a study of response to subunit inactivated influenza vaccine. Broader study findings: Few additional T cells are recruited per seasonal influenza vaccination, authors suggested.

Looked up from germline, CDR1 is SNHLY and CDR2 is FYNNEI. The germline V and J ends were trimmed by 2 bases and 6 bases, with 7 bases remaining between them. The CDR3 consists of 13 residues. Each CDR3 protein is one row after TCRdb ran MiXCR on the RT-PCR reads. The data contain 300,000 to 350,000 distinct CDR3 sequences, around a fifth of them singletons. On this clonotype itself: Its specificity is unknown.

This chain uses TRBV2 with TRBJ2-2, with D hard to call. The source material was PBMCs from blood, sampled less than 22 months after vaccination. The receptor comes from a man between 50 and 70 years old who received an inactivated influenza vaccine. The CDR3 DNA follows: TGTGCCAGCAGTGAACAGGCCCCCGGGGAGCTGTTTTTT. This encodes CASSEQAPGELFF. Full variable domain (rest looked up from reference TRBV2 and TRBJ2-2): EPEVTQTPSHQVTQMGQEVILRCVPISNHLYFYWYRQILGQKVEFLVSFYNNEISEKSEIFDDQFSVERPDGSNFTLKIRSTKLEDSAMYFCASSEQAPGELFFGEGSRLTVL.